These 11 T cell receptor beta chains originate from one sample sequenced in a study of T-cell memory formation after mild COVID-19. Via MiXCR, TCRdb re-called the 5' RACE reads, giving one row per CDR3 protein. This table has around 450,000 distinct CDR3 sequences, roughly a quarter appearing once. The material sequenced was PBMCs or a T cell subset sorted from them (not recorded which). Receptors originate from an adult woman who had mild COVID-19 (a few samples of this study predate the infection). Cell type and time point are not known.

This rearrangement joins TRBV6-2 or TRBV6-3 to TRBJ2-7; TRBD2 aligns across 7 bases. The CDR3 totals 15 residues. V gave up 2 bases and J gave up 0 bases; unmatched junction bases: 4. CDR1 MNHEY and CDR2 SVGEGT come from the germline V gene. DNA for the CDR3: TGTGCCAGCAGTTACCTCCGCGGGAGCTCCTACGAGCAGTACTTC. Translated: CASSYLRGSSYEQYF.

This sequence joins TRBV5-5 and TRBJ1-4; 7 nucleotides line up with TRBD1. The V gene's germline CDR1 is SGHKS and CDR2 YYEKEE (reference sequence). The trim removed 6 bases at V and 7 bases at J, leaving 12 bases unmatched. The CDR3 sequence is 15 residues long. The CDR3 sequence: CASTTWEGASEKLFF. The CDR3 DNA sequence: TGTGCCAGCACCACGTGGGAGGGGGCTAGTGAAAAACTGTTTTTT.

This clonotype was seen a handful of times. The chain combines TRBV18 with TRBJ1-1; D gene unclear. CDR1 is KGHSH and CDR2 is LQKENI in the germline V gene. This CDR3 region has 13 residues. V was cut by 3 bases and J by 1 base, with 6 bases left in between. CDR3 in amino acids: CASSPFGNTEAFF. CDR3 nucleotides: TGTGCCAGCTCACCCTTTGGGAACACTGAAGCTTTCTTT.

In its sample, this clonotype was seen a few times. The rearrangement joins TRBV9 to TRBJ1-2; D is unclear. Germline assignment: CDR1 SGDLS and CDR2 YYNGEE. With 7 bases removed from V and 8 bases from J, the gap between germline ends came to 18 bases. The CDR3 has 13 amino acids. CDR3 in DNA: TGTGCCAGCTCAGCGACGGGTAATCGCGGCTACACCTTC. The encoded protein is CASSATGNRGYTF.

This clonotype was observed a few times. One end of the junction fails to match germline, which may point to a read error. This rearrangement joins TRBV5-1 to TRBJ2-1, with a tentative D call TRBD1 (7 bases). The CDR3 contains 17 residues. Per germline, CDR1 SGHRS and CDR2 YFSETQ. The CDR3 loop reads CASRLERAGGQLGEQFF. CDR3 nucleotide sequence: TGCGCCAGCAGATTGGAGAGGGCAGGGGGGCAGTTGGGTGAGCAGTTCTTC.

Only a few counts were recorded for this clonotype. V usage is TRBV6-2 or TRBV6-3 and J usage is TRBJ2-1, with 11 bases lining up with TRBD2. Germline-derived CDR1 and CDR2 are MNHEY and SVGEGT. With V trimmed by 7 bases and J by 6 bases, 11 bases remained unmatched. The length of the CDR3 is 16 residues. The CDR3 nucleotides are TGTGCCAGCATGCCGGCTAGCGGGGGGTCATCCAATGAGCAGTTCTTC. This codes for CASMPASGGSSNEQFF.

There are a few counts of this clonotype. The chain has TRBV18 and TRBJ2-5, with a weak D call TRBD1 (6 bases). V was clipped by 1 base and J by 2 bases, with 8 bases between them. This CDR3 has 14 residues. From germline, CDR1 is KGHSH and CDR2 LQKENI. The DNA for the CDR3 is TGTGCCAGCTCACCACGACAGGAACAAGAGACCCAGTACTTC. It yields the protein CASSPRQEQETQYF.

In its sample, this clonotype was seen a few times. The chain is built from TRBV12-3 or TRBV12-4 and TRBJ1-2, with D possibly TRBD1 on 5 matching bases. This CDR3 is 16 amino acids long. V lost 8 bases to trimming and J lost 4 bases, with 23 bases between them. This CDR3 reads CASSSTLRGSGYGYTF. The CDR3 region has the DNA TGTGCCAGCTCGAGTACTCTGAGGGGCTCGGGCTATGGCTACACCTTC.

The chain employs TRBV18 and TRBJ2-5; tentatively, D is TRBD2 (6 bases). The V and J ends lost 0 bases and 5 bases respectively, with 10 bases between them. Germline values: CDR1 KGHSH, CDR2 LQKENI. CDR3 length equals 14 residues. CDR3: CASSPPNGGETQYF. CDR3 DNA sequence: TGTGCCAGCTCACCACCGAATGGGGGGGAGACCCAGTACTTC. The whole variable domain, filled in from reference TRBV18 and TRBJ2-5, reads NAGVMQNPRHLVRRRGQEARLRCSPMKGHSHVYWYRQLPEEGLKFMVYLQKENIIDESGMPKERFSAEFPKEGPSILRIQQVVRGDSAAYFCASSPPNGGETQYFGPGTRLLVL.

The table lists this clonotype with a few counts. The chain is built from TRBV5-6 and TRBJ2-2; no clear D. Trimming removed 0 bases at V and 7 bases at J, with 13 bases between. The germline gives CDR1 SGHDT, CDR2 YYEEEE. The CDR3 has 15 residues. The DNA of the CDR3 is TGTGCCAGCAGCTTGGTTATTCCCATCGGCGGGGAGCTGTTTTTT. Translated, it gives CASSLVIPIGGELFF. The full variable domain, rest sourced from reference TRBV5-6 and TRBJ2-2, is DAGVTQSPTHLIKTRGQQVTLRCSPKSGHDTVSWYQQALGQGPQFIFQYYEEEERQRGNFPDRFSGHQFPNYSSELNVNALLLGDSALYLCASSLVIPIGGELFFGEGSRLTVL.

This chain joins TRBV30 and TRBJ2-7; TRBD1 agrees at 9 bases. V trimming: 1 base; J trimming: 0 bases; junction bases outside the gene matches: 7. CDR1 is GTSNPN and CDR2 is SVGIG in the germline V gene (reference sequence). This CDR3 spans 16 amino acids. The CDR3, as DNA: TGTGCCTGGAGTGGTCGGACAGGGGAAAGCTCCTACGAGCAGTACTTC. This sequence encodes CAWSGRTGESSYEQYF.